The clone carrying this T cell receptor (beta chain) has a count of ten or more. What it recognizes is unknown. The data derive from a study of T cell repertoires in cytomegalovirus infection. At the level of the study: Indicated by public TCR beta signatures were CMV infection and matching HLA type.

Study-level points and caveats: Ex vivo, HLA-C-restricted CMV-specific TCR beta clonotypes prevailed over the rest of the response. CMV carriers with the relevant HLA were identified by cumulative public TCR beta family frequency.

TCRdb reanalysed the reads using MiXCR and keeps one entry per CDR3 protein. Among roughly 280,000 distinct CDR3 sequences listed, approximately 13% were seen once. The CDR3 extends over 14 amino acids. Germline V lookup: CDR1 SEHNR, CDR2 FQNEAQ (reference sequence). V was shortened by 5 bases and J by 3 bases, with 14 bases between the two germline ends. This chain joins TRBV7-9 and TRBJ2-7, with D tentatively TRBD2 (6 bases). The specimen sequenced was PBMCs. This TCR was sampled from a human donor in good health (CMV status not recorded). Some clones in this sample may be carry-over from other donors' samples. The CDR3: CASSPSESSYEQYF. The CDR3 nucleotides are TGTGCCAGCAGCCCTAGCGAAAGCAGCTACGAGCAGTACTTC.